This T cell receptor (beta chain) was captured in a study of T cell responses to AZD1222 COVID-19 vaccine. On this clone itself: Its antigen is undetermined.

V lost 7 bases and J 2 bases, leaving 14 bases between the germline ends. The CDR3 spans 14 residues. CDR1 and CDR2 from the germline V gene are SGHRS and YFSETQ. Study results and caveats: Nearly half of spike-specific TCRs reportedly go after variant regions that carry no mutations.

TCRdb keeps only in-frame clones here, not all; method: immunoSEQ multiplex PCR. This sample has 150,000 to 200,000 clones, with roughly 90% found just once. Specimen: peripheral blood, collected 28 days after the second AZD1222 dose. The V gene is TRBV5-1, the J gene TRBJ2-3; no reliable D call. The receptor comes from an adult who received the AZD1222 COVID-19 vaccine. The CDR3 region is CASYGSLSTDTQYF. The CDR3 DNA reads TGCGCCAGCTACGGCAGCCTATCCACAGATACGCAGTATTTT.